There are a few counts of the clone carrying this T cell receptor (beta chain). The data derive from a study of cytomegalovirus exposure and HLA in healthy donors. Trimming took off 5 bases at V and 7 bases at J, with 9 bases between the two ends. Germline CDR1 and CDR2: MNHEY and SVGAGI. The CDR3 is 13 amino acids. Primers: 60 Vbeta forward and 13 Jbeta reverse. The data were produced by immunoSEQ multiplex PCR, yet TCRdb's version contains in-frame clones alone and is incomplete. The sample lists some 65,000 clones; around 73% were seen once. This rearrangement joins TRBV6-5 to TRBJ1-6; D gene unclear. The clonotype comes from a girl under 18 in good health and CMV-seropositive. The sequenced sample was PBMCs. The CDR3 spells CASSQKFNSPLHF. CDR3 in DNA: TGTGCCAGCAGTCAGAAATTCAATTCACCCCTCCACTTT.